This T cell receptor beta chain stems from a study of cytomegalovirus exposure and HLA in healthy donors. This CDR3 has 15 residues. The V gene's germline CDR1 is SEHNR and CDR2 FQNEAQ (reference sequence). V shed 1 base and J shed 5 bases, with 14 bases lying between them. PCR was performed using 60 Vbeta and 13 Jbeta primers. The assay was immunoSEQ multiplex PCR, and TCRdb's table has in-frame clones only and misses some. The sample includes 130,000 to 150,000 clones, about four fifths seen only once; the top ten take about 4.3%. This TCR was recovered from a man aged 40-50 years in good health and CMV-seronegative. The chain employs TRBV7-9 and TRBJ2-5, with D possibly being TRBD1 (8 bases). The sample was PBMCs. CDR3 in DNA: TGTGCCAGCAGCTTAGACAGGGGGGGGTTGGAGACCCAGTACTTC. This codes for CASSLDRGGLETQYF.